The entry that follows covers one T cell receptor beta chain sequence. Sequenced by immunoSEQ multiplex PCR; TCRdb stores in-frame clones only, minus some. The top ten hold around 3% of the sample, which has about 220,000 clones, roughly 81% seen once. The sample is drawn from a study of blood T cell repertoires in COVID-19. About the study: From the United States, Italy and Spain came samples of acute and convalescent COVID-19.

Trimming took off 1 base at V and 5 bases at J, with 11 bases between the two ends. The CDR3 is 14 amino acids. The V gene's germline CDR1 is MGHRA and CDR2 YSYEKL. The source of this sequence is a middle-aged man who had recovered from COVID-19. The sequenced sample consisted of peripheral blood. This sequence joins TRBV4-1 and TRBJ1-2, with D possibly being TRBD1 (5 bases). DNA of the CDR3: TGCGCCAGCAGCCAAGGGGCAGGGATATATGGCTACACCTTC. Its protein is CASSQGAGIYGYTF.